The next 5 T cell receptor beta chains were all read from a single sample in a study of T cells expressing NK-cell markers. Following a re-call of the 5' RACE reads, TCRdb has one entry per CDR3 protein and lacks DNA. This table holds fewer than 400,000 distinct CDR3 sequences. Sample: blood T cells: a sorted CD56 or NKG2C T cell subset, CD4+ or CD8+ T cells, or bulk PBMC T cells (not recorded which). The receptor set was obtained from a man aged 18-69 years in good health.

The rearrangement links TRBV7-7 to TRBJ2-5; TCRdb selects TRBD2, and the lack of DNA leaves this call unchecked. The length of the CDR3 is 15 residues. Germline values: CDR1 SSHAT, CDR2 FNYEAQ (reference sequence). The CDR3 sequence is CASSLASSGGETQYF.

The CDR3 here is CASSQDLLESEAFF. The chain joins TRBV14 to TRBJ1-1. This CDR3 comprises 14 residues. The germline V gene has CDR1 SGHDN and CDR2 FVKESK.

The chain joins TRBV5-1 to TRBJ2-4; TCRdb proposes TRBD2, but this gene call is untestable without DNA. Germline V gene data show CDR1 as SGHRS and CDR2 as YFSETQ. The CDR3 covers 15 residues. The CDR3 region is CASSLQAGAKNIQYF.

V usage is TRBV19 and J usage is TRBJ2-1; TCRdb outputs TRBD1, but without DNA this stays unchecked. Germline assignment: CDR1 LNHDA and CDR2 SQIVND (reference sequence). The CDR3 runs to 12 residues. The CDR3 region is CASSPGWYEQFF.

The V and J genes are TRBV19 and TRBJ2-1; there is no DNA to check the TCRdb D call of TRBD1. CDR3 length: 11 residues. CDR1 is LNHDA and CDR2 is SQIVND in the germline V gene (reference sequence). CDR3 region: CASNRGNEQFF.